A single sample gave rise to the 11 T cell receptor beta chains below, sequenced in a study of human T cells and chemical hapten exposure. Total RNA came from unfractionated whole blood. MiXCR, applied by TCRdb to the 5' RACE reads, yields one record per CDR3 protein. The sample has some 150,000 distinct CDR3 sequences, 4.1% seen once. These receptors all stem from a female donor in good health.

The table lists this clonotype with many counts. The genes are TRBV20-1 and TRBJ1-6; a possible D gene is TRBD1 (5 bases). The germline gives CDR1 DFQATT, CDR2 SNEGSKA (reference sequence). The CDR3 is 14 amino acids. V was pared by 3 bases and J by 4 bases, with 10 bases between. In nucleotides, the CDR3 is TGCAGTGCTAGGCTCGGGACGTATAATTCACCCCTCCACTTT. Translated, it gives CSARLGTYNSPLHF.

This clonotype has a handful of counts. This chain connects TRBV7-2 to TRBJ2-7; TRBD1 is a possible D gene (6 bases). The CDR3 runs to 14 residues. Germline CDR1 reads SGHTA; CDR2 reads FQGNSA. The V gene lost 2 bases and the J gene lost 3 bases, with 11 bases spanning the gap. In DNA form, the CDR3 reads TGTGCCAGCAGCTTATCCGGACAGCTCTACGAGCAGTACTTC. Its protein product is CASSLSGQLYEQYF. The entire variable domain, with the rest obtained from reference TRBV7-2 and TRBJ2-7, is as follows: GAGVSQSPSNKVTEKGKDVELRCDPISGHTALYWYRQSLGQGLEFLIYFQGNSAPDKSGLPSDRFSAERTGGSVSTLTIQRTQQEDSAVYLCASSLSGQLYEQYFGPGTRLTVT.

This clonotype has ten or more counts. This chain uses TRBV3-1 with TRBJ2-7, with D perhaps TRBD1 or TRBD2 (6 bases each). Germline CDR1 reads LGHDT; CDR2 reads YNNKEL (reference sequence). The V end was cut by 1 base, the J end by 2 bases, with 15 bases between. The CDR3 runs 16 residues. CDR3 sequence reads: CASSQVRPGATYEQYF. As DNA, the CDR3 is TGTGCCAGCAGCCAAGTTCGGCCGGGGGCAACCTACGAGCAGTACTTC.

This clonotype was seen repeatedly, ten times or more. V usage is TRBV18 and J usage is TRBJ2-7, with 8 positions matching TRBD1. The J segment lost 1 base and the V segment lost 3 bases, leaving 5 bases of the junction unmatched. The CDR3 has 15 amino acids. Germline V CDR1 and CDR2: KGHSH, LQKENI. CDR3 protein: CASSPMQGASYEQYF. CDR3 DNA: TGTGCCAGCTCACCTATGCAGGGGGCTTCCTACGAGCAGTACTTC. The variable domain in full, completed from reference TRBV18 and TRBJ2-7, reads NAGVMQNPRHLVRRRGQEARLRCSPMKGHSHVYWYRQLPEEGLKFMVYLQKENIIDESGMPKERFSAEFPKEGPSILRIQQVVRGDSAAYFCASSPMQGASYEQYFGPGTRLTVT.

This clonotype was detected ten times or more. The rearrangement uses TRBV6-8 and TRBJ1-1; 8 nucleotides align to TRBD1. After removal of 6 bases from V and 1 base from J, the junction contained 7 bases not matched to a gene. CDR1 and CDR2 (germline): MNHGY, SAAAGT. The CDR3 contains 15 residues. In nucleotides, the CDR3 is TGTGCCAGCAGCAAAACGACAGGGGAGAACACTGAAGCTTTCTTT. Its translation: CASSKTTGENTEAFF.

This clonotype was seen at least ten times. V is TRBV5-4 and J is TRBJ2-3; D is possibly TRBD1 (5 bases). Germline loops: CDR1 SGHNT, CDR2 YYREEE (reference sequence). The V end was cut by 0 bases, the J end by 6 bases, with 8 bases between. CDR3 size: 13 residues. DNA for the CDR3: TGTGCCAGCAGCTTGGCAGGGAAGGATACGCAGTATTTT. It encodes CASSLAGKDTQYF.

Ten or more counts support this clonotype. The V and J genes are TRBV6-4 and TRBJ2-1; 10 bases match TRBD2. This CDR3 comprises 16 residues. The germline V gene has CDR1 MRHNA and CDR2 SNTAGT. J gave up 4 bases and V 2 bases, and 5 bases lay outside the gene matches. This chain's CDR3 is CASSDGTSDTYNEQFF. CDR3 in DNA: TGTGCCAGCAGTGACGGGACTAGCGATACATACAATGAGCAGTTCTTC.

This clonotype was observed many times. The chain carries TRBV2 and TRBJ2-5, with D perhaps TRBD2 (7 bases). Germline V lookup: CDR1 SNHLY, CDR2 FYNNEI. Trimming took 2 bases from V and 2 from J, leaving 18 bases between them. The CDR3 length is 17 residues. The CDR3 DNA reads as TGTGCCAGCAGTGAAATTGGGGGGGGGCTATCGCAAGAGACCCAGTACTTC. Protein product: CASSEIGGGLSQETQYF.

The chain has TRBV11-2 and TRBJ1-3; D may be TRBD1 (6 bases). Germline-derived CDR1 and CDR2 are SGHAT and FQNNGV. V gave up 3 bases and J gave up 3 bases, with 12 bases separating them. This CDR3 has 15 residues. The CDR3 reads CASSFRGALGNTIYF. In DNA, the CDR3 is TGTGCCAGCAGCTTCCGGGGGGCACTTGGAAACACCATATATTTT.

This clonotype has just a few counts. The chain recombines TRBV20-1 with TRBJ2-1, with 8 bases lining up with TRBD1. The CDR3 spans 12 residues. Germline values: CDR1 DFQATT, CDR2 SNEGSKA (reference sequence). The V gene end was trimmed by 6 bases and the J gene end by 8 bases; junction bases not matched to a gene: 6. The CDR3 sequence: CSAPARGHEQFF. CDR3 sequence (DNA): TGCAGTGCCCCCGCCAGGGGGCATGAGCAGTTCTTC.

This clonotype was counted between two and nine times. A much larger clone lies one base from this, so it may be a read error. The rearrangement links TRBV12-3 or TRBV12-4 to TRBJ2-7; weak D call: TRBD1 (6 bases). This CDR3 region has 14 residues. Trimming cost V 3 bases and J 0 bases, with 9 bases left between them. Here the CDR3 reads CASSLTGSSYEQYF. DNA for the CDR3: TGTGCCAGCAGTTTGACAGGAAGCTCCTACGAGCAGTACTTC.